The rows below give T cell receptor beta chains drawn from one sample of a study of blood T cell repertoires in COVID-19. Using immunoSEQ multiplex PCR, the repertoire was profiled, and TCRdb retains in-frame clones only, with some absent. This sample has roughly 25,000 clones, with over 75% found just once. The specimen sequenced was peripheral blood. The receptors were sampled from a man aged 50-60 years with active COVID-19. Each CDR3 is given with its conserved first and last residue. The D gene is left open where the match is weak. Clone size is not always given. Where it is, it says once, few, many or a class for expanded clones.

clone size	V gene	J gene	D gene	CDR3 protein	CDR3 DNA
once	TRBV6-1	TRBJ1-4	TRBD1	CASSEGTGGNEKLFF	TGTGCCAGCAGTGAAGGGACAGGGGGGAATGAAAAACTGTTTTTT
.	TRBV5-4	TRBJ2-7	TRBD1	CASSLAHGGTASSYEQYF	TGTGCCAGCAGCTTGGCCCATGGTGGGACAGCGAGCTCCTACGAGCAGTACTTC
once	TRBV5-1	TRBJ2-2	.	CASSLYQVTGELFF	TGCGCCAGCAGCTTGTATCAGGTCACCGGGGAGCTGTTTTTT
medium-sized	TRBV19	TRBJ1-6	.	CASSYLGSSPLHF	TGTGCCAGTAGTTACCTTGGGAGCTCACCCCTCCACTTT
.	TRBV19	TRBJ2-5	TRBD1	CASKGTATQYF	TGTGCCAGTAAGGGGACAGCCACCCAGTACTTC
.	TRBV27	TRBJ2-7	.	CASSPIAQIYEQYF	TGTGCCAGCAGTCCCATCGCCCAGATCTACGAGCAGTACTTC
once	TRBV28	TRBJ2-7	TRBD2	CASSQRTSGGYEQYF	TGTGCCAGCAGCCAACGGACTAGCGGGGGTTACGAGCAGTACTTC
.	TRBV5-5	TRBJ1-3	.	CASSSGTGNTIYF	TGTGCCAGCAGTTCCGGGACTGGAAACACCATATATTTT
.	TRBV19	TRBJ1-1	.	CASSIEFRVNTEAFF	TGTGCCAGTAGTATAGAATTCCGGGTGAACACTGAAGCTTTCTTT
.	TRBV7-2	TRBJ1-4	.	CASSLGGSHYNEKLFF	TGTGCCAGCAGCTTAGGGGGCAGCCATTATAATGAAAAACTGTTTTTT
.	TRBV2	TRBJ2-1	TRBD2	CASSRHTSGRVNEQFF	TGTGCCAGCAGCCGGCACACTAGCGGGAGGGTTAATGAGCAGTTCTTC
.	TRBV9	TRBJ2-5	.	CASSVATRGGEQETQYF	TGTGCCAGCAGCGTAGCTACGAGGGGGGGAGAACAAGAGACCCAGTACTTC
.	TRBV5-5	TRBJ2-3	TRBD1	CASSLVTGGETDTQYF	TGTGCCAGCAGCTTGGTAACAGGGGGCGAGACAGATACGCAGTATTTT
.	TRBV4-3	TRBJ2-1	TRBD2	CASSQGDSGRLVDEQFF	TGCGCCAGCAGCCAAGGTGATAGCGGGAGACTGGTGGATGAGCAGTTCTTC
.	TRBV27	TRBJ1-2	TRBD1	CASSFATGASGYTF	TGTGCCAGCAGTTTCGCGACAGGGGCAAGCGGCTACACCTTC
.	TRBV3-1/TRBV3-2	TRBJ1-1	.	CASSQDIPGVEAFF	TGTGCCAGCAGCCAAGATATCCCCGGGGTTGAAGCTTTCTTT
.	TRBV2	TRBJ2-1	TRBD2	CASSEARGEQFF	TGTGCCAGCAGTGAAGCGCGGGGGGAGCAGTTCTTC
.	TRBV2	TRBJ1-6	.	CASSESFAGRRSPLHF	TGTGCCAGCAGTGAATCTTTCGCAGGGAGGCGTTCACCCCTCCACTTT
.	TRBV7-2	TRBJ2-5	.	CASSLAGGLQETQYF	TGTGCCAGCAGCTTAGCGGGAGGCCTCCAAGAGACCCAGTACTTC
.	TRBV28	TRBJ2-1	TRBD2	CASTRGGGDNEQFF	TGCGCCAGTACTCGGGGGGGCGGGGACAATGAGCAGTTCTTC
.	TRBV10-3	TRBJ2-5	TRBD1	CAISVGTGKGETQYF	TGTGCCATCAGTGTAGGGACAGGGAAAGGGGAGACCCAGTACTTC
.	TRBV15	TRBJ1-4	.	CATSRDRRGAFEKLFF	TGTGCCACCAGCAGAGATCGCCGGGGGGCATTTGAAAAACTGTTTTTT
.	TRBV9	TRBJ1-6	.	CASSSGVFNSPLHF	TGTGCCAGCAGCTCCGGGGTCTTTAATTCACCCCTCCACTTT
.	TRBV5-1	TRBJ1-6	.	CASSPGSGGYNSPLHF	TGCGCCAGCAGCCCGGGGTCGGGTGGCTATAATTCACCCCTCCACTTT